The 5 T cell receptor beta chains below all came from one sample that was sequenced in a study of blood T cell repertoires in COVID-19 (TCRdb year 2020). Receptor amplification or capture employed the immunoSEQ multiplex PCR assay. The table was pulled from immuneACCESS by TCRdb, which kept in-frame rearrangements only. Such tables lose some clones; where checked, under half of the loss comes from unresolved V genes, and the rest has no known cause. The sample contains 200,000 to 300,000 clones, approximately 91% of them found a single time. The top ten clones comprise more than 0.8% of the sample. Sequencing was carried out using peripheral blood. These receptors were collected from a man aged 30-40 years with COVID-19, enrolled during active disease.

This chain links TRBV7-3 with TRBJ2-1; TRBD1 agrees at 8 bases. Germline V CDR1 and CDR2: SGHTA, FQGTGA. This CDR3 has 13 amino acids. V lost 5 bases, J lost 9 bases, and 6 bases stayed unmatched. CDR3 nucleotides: TGTGCCAGCAGCGTGACAGGGGTCGGTGAGCAGTTCTTC. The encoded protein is CASSVTGVGEQFF.

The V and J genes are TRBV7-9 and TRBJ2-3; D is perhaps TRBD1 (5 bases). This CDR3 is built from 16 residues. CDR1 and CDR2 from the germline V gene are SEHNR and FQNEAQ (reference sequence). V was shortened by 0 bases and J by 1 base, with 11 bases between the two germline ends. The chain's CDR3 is CASSLAGKGGTDTQYF. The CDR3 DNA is TGTGCCAGCAGCTTAGCGGGTAAAGGGGGCACAGATACGCAGTATTTT.

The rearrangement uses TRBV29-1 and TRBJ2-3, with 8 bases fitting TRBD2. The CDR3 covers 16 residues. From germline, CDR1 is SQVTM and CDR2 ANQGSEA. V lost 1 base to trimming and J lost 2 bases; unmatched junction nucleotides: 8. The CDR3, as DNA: TGCAGCGTTGAAGTGTGGTTTAGCGGGGACACAGATACGCAGTATTTT. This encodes CSVEVWFSGDTDTQYF.

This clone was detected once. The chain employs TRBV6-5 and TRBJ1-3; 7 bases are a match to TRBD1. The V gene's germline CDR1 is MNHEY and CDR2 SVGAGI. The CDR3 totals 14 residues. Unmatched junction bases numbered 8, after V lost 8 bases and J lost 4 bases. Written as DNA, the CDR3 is TGTGCCAGCGGGGGACAGCCCGGGGGAAACACCATATATTTT. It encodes CASGGQPGGNTIYF.

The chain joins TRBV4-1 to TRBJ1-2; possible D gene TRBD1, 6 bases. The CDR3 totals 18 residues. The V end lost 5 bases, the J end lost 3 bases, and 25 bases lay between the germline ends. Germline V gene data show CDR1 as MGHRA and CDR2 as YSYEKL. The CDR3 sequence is CASSLPRPGRGAYYGYTF. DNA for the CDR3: TGCGCCAGCAGCTTGCCTCGCCCTGGACGGGGGGCCTACTATGGCTACACCTTC.